Listed below are T cell receptor beta chains from one sample, sequenced in a study of T cells in Graves' hyperthyroidism and ophthalmopathy. MiXCR was run by TCRdb on the multiplex PCR reads, yielding one entry per CDR3 protein. The table lists a few hundred thousand distinct CDR3 sequences, around 15% of them singletons, with approximately 5.3% in the top ten. The sample taken for sequencing was blood. The receptor set was obtained from a woman aged 18-29 years with Graves' hyperthyroidism. Both conserved end residues are part of each CDR3. The D gene is left open where the match is weak. Clone size is given for some rows only: seen once, a few or many times, or a class if the clone is expanded.

TRBD1,-,TRBJ1-2,TRBV6-1,TGTGCCAGCAGTAAGAATCAGGACAGGATTGTTATTGATGGCTACACCTTC,CASSKNQDRIVIDGYTF
-,-,TRBJ1-1,TRBV13,TGTGCCAGCAGCTTGGCCGGTCGCGCCACTGAAGCTTTCTTT,CASSLAGRATEAFF
-,many,TRBJ2-2,TRBV2,TGTGCCAGCAGGGTAGGACACGCGAACACCGGGGAGCTGTTTTTT,CASRVGHANTGELFF
-,-,TRBJ2-7,TRBV30,TGTGCCTGGAGCCAGCCGCCCAGCAACGAGCAGTACTTC,CAWSQPPSNEQYF
TRBD1,-,TRBJ2-1,TRBV13,TGTGCCAGCAGCTTGGGACAGGGGGCTTGGGAGCAGTTCTTC,CASSLGQGAWEQFF
-,many,TRBJ2-7,TRBV6-2/TRBV6-3,TGTGCCAGCAGAGGAATCAGCGGTAACTCCTACGAGCAGTACTTC,CASRGISGNSYEQYF
-,few,TRBJ2-3,TRBV27,TGTGCCAGCAGTTTTAGTCAGATCGGGGATACGCAGTATTTT,CASSFSQIGDTQYF
-,few,TRBJ2-1,TRBV7-9,TGTGCCAGCAGCTTAGGGGCCAAGTCAGAGGATGAGCAGTTCTTC,CASSLGAKSEDEQFF
-,many,TRBJ2-7,TRBV9,TGTGCCAGCAGCGACCCCCGGGACGGCTCCTACGAGCAGTACTTC,CASSDPRDGSYEQYF
-,-,TRBJ1-5,TRBV2,TGTGCCAGCAGCAGACGGAGAAATAGCAATCAGCCCCAGCATTTT,CASSRRRNSNQPQHF
-,few,TRBJ2-5,TRBV3-1,TGTGCCAGCAGCCAGACTGGTGCGGGACTCTGGGTGGCCCAGTACTTC,CASSQTGAGLWVAQYF
TRBD1,many,TRBJ1-1,TRBV30,TGTGCCTGGGTGACAGGGGTGGACACTGAAGCTTTCTTT,CAWVTGVDTEAFF
-,-,TRBJ2-7,TRBV6-1,TGTGCCAGCAGGACCGGGACTTTCGGGAAGTACGAGCAGTACTTC,CASRTGTFGKYEQYF
TRBD1,many,TRBJ2-2,TRBV5-5,TGTGCCAGCAGCTCCGGACAGGGGACGAACACCGGGGAGCTGTTTTTT,CASSSGQGTNTGELFF
-,-,TRBJ2-3,TRBV5-4,TGTGCCAACGGGGGCGGGGGCACAGATACGCAGTATTTT,CANGGGGTDTQYF
-,few,TRBJ1-5,TRBV19,TGTGCCACGACAGCGGGGCCCTATAGCAATCAGCCCCAGCATTTT,CATTAGPYSNQPQHF
TRBD1,-,TRBJ1-6,TRBV2,TGTGCCAGCAGAACGGGACAGGGGGAGGGATCACCCCTCCACTTT,CASRTGQGEGSPLHF
-,-,TRBJ2-6,TRBV19,TGTGCCAGTAGTATACAGGGGACTACACTGGGTAGTGGGGCCAACGTCCTGACTTTC,CASSIQGTTLGSGANVLTF
TRBD2,few,TRBJ2-5,TRBV6-1,TGTGCCAGCAGCTCCACACTTGGTAGCGGGAGTGAGACCCAGTACTTC,CASSSTLGSGSETQYF
TRBD2,many,TRBJ2-5,TRBV12-3/TRBV12-4,TGTGCCAGCAGTTCGCGAGCGGGAGGCGGAGAGACCCAGTACTTC,CASSSRAGGGETQYF
-,many,TRBJ2-7,TRBV6-2/TRBV6-3,TGTGCCAGCAGCCCTCACGGACCTACTCCGGGCTACGAGCAGTACTTC,CASSPHGPTPGYEQYF
TRBD2,few,TRBJ2-7,TRBV19,TGTGCCAGTAGTAGATTTACTAGCGGGAGTCCCTACGAGCAGTACTTC,CASSRFTSGSPYEQYF
-,many,TRBJ1-5,TRBV30,TGTGCCTGGAGAGGCCAGGGAGGCAATCAGCCCCAGCATTTT,CAWRGQGGNQPQHF
TRBD2,many,TRBJ2-3,TRBV11-2,TGTGCCAGCAGCTTGGGGATGGCGGGAGGAACAGATACGCAGTATTTT,CASSLGMAGGTDTQYF
-,many,TRBJ2-1,TRBV7-3,TGTGCCAGCAGCTTAACGGTCTTAAACAATGAGCAGTTCTTC,CASSLTVLNNEQFF
TRBD2,few,TRBJ2-1,TRBV30,TGTGCCTGCCCCAGGACTAGCGGGAGCTACAATGAGCAGTTCTTC,CACPRTSGSYNEQFF
-,many,TRBJ1-1,TRBV5-1,TGCGCCAGCAGCTCTGACGATTTTAGGCGAGCTTTCTTT,CASSSDDFRRAFF
TRBD2,many,TRBJ2-1,TRBV6-1,TGTGCCAGCAGCAAGCGGGAGGGCCCCAATGAGCAGTTCTTC,CASSKREGPNEQFF